This TCR beta chain was observed in a study of shared clonotypes between healthy human individuals (dated by TCRdb to 2019 to 2021). For context, the study as a whole: Two women and a few men aged 18 to 49 years were included in the cohort. Libraries were prepared and TCR repertoires were sequenced by different laboratories using diverse techniques, in order to increase sequencing depth and limit assay-specific biases. Blood TCR repertoires of four to six healthy adults were deeply sequenced to estimate repertoire size and the extent of clonotype sharing between individuals. Each donor's leukapheresis produced roughly between about 0.9 and 9.5 billion PBMCs. Per donor, three plates each were used for CD4 naive and CD4 memory, two for CD8 naive, and one for CD8 memory.

CD8 naive samples consisted of CD45RO-negative cells that were positively selected for CCR7, yielding a CD45RA+CCR7+ population without TemRA cells. Healthy HIV-negative adults with no recently reported acute infections or vaccinations were included as donors. Every donor was a Caucasian adult living in Nashville, Tennessee, USA. After blood collection by leukapheresis, PBMCs were isolated using Ficoll-Histopaque density gradient centrifugation and then cryopreserved in the vapor phase of liquid nitrogen. Purity and quantity of every magnetically sorted T cell population were checked by analytical flow cytometry. From each sorted fraction, genomic DNA was isolated and quantified by UV absorbance on a Nanodrop 2000c. The investigation overall reported the following: Only blood was sampled, and tissue TCR repertoires likely differ from those in blood. Larger estimated clonotype richness was generally found for naive subsets than for memory subsets. The genetic and exposure-history diversity represented was limited by the small number of donors. Pairwise subsampling led to the expectation that sequencing depth would affect the degree of clonotype sharing among donors. When a handful of donors were compared, the shared fraction of clonotypes was about 5% for naive CD4, less than 4% for naive CD8, about 2.4% for memory CD4, and roughly 0.4% for memory CD8. Incomplete sequencing was indicated by rarefaction of sorted-subset datasets, despite the large sequencing depth. Higher generation probabilities were observed for clonotypes shared by all four sorted-subset donors than for non-shared clonotypes.

Using the deep immunoSEQ assay, multiplex PCR amplified TCR CDR3 regions from genomic DNA. Genomic DNA extracted from each cell subset was distributed evenly over all wells of several immunoSEQ 96-well plates, and each plate served as one replicate. For sorted subsets, each replicate PCR was loaded with about 200 ng genomic DNA, equivalent to 32,000 or so T cell genomes. Purified libraries were measured with a Qubit 3.0 fluorometer, size-checked on a Bioanalyzer 2100, and measured again with the KAPA Library Quantification kit. A separate single-read 150-cycle Illumina NextSeq 550 flow cell was used to sequence each immunoSEQ 96-well plate. Per the original workflow: Because the immunoSEQ output included only junctional sequences and no quality scores, the filtering could not be the same as the filtering used for full-length reads. To assign V/J genes and CDR3, sequences were annotated against IMGT germline references using PyIR, a Python wrapper for IgBLAST v1.9. Reads with weak V/J assignments (E-value above 1e-6), missing CDR3, stop codons, out-of-frame junctions, or ambiguous translated residues were removed. A V3J clonotype was defined by an identical inferred V gene, J gene, and CDR3 amino acid sequence. The percentage overlap between two repertoires was calculated by dividing the number of shared unique clonotypes by the size of the smaller repertoire. Richness of each repertoire was evaluated using RTK rarefaction, the Chao1 estimator, and Recon v2.1 estimates of unobserved clonotypes. OLGA was used to compute generation probabilities for all TCRbeta clonotypes that the gDNA method yielded from a handful of donors. Here the immuneACCESS table is served through TCRdb, limited to in-frame sequences with V and J called. Missing clones are a known gap in these copies; in checked studies unresolved V genes cover under half, and the rest lacks a known reason. V and J calls and clone size are given by that table; D and trimming were obtained from the DNA. Counted in this sample were approximately 1.9 million clones; 93% of them appeared once. The top ten clones comprise less than 2% of the sample.

Notes on this clone: Its cognate antigen has yet to be identified. Base qualities were left out, and no much larger clone turns up one base away.

The CDR3 covers 13 residues, taking in both the cysteine and the phenylalanine. The read is trimmed to its CDR3 DNA, 39 bases read in frame from base 1. Clipping removes 5 bases from V and 3 bases from J, with 4 as the unmatched junction base count. The germline V gene (reference sequence) provides CDR1 WNHNN and CDR2 SYGVQD. The source material was naive CD8+ T cells from PBMCs. The sample's cell subset or site label, decoded: CD45RA+CCR7+. This clonotype originated in a young man in good health. Some clones in this sample may be carry-over from other donors' samples. The chain employs TRBV10-1 and TRBJ2-7, with 7 bases matching TRBD1. CDR3 sequence: CASSPGTDYEQYF. The nucleotide sequence is given as TGCGCCAGCAGTCCCGGGACAGACTACGAGCAGTACTTC.